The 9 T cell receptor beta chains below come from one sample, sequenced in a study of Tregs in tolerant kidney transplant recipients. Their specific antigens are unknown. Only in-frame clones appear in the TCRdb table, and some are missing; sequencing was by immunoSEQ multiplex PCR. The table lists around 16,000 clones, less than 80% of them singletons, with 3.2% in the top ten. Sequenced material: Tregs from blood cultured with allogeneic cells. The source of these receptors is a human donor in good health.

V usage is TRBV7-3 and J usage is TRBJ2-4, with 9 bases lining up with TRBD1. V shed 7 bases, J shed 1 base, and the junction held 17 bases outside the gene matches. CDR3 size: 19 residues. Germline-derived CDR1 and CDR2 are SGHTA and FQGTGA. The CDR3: CASTHTGTGTHWAKNIQYF. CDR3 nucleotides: TGTGCCAGCACCCATACCGGGACAGGGACCCATTGGGCCAAAAACATTCAGTACTTC.

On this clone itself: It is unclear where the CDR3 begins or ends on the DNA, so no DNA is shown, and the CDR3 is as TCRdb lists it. The CDR3 protein is CASYSCGGLRSNQPQHF. The chain couples TRBV21-1 to TRBJ1-5. TRBV21-1 is described as a pseudogene. The CDR3 region is 17 residues in length, termini included.

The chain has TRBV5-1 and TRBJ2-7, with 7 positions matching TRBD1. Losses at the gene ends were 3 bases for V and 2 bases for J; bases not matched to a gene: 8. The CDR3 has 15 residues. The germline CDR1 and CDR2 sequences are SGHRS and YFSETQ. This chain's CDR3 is CASSSGTAITYEQYF. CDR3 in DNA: TGCGCCAGCAGCTCCGGGACAGCTATTACCTACGAGCAGTACTTC.

The chain's CDR3 is CASSLEWRGVEAFF. The CDR3 nucleotides read TGCGCCAGCAGCTTGGAGTGGAGGGGCGTTGAAGCTTTCTTT. The gene calls are TRBV5-1 and TRBJ1-1, with a weak D call TRBD1 (5 bases). Germline V gene data show CDR1 as SGHRS and CDR2 as YFSETQ. The CDR3 is 14 amino acids. V was clipped by 0 bases and J by 7 bases, with 13 bases between them. Looking up the rest from reference TRBV5-1 and TRBJ1-1 gives the full variable domain: KAGVTQTPRYLIKTRGQQVTLSCSPISGHRSVSWYQQTPGQGLQFLFEYFSETQRNKGNFPGRFSGRQFSNSRSEMNVSTLELGDSALYLCASSLEWRGVEAFFGQGTRLTVV.

The CDR3 loop reads CASSPPSGAISGANVLTF. CDR3 DNA sequence: TGTGCCAGCTCACCCCCTAGCGGGGCGATCTCTGGGGCCAACGTCCTGACTTTC. The chain joins TRBV18 to TRBJ2-6; 9 bases line up with TRBD2. The germline V gene has CDR1 KGHSH and CDR2 LQKENI. CDR3 length equals 18 residues. V was pared by 3 bases and J by 0 bases, with 6 bases of the junction left unmatched. The full variable domain, completed using reference TRBV18 and TRBJ2-6, is NAGVMQNPRHLVRRRGQEARLRCSPMKGHSHVYWYRQLPEEGLKFMVYLQKENIIDESGMPKERFSAEFPKEGPSILRIQQVVRGDSAAYFCASSPPSGAISGANVLTFGAGSRLTVL.

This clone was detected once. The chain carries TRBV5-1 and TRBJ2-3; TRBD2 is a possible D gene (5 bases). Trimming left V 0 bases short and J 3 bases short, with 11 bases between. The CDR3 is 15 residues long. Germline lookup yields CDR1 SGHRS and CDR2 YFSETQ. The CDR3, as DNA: TGCGCCAGCAGCTTGGGACCCCCGGGGACAGATACGCAGTATTTT. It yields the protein CASSLGPPGTDTQYF.

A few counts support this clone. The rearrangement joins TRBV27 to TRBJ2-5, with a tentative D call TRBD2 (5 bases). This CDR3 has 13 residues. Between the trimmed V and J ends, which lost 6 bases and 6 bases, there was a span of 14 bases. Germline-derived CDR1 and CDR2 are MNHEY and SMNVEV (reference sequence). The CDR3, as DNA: TGTGCCAGCAGCCTCAACGGGATAAAGACCCAGTACTTC. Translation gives CASSLNGIKTQYF.

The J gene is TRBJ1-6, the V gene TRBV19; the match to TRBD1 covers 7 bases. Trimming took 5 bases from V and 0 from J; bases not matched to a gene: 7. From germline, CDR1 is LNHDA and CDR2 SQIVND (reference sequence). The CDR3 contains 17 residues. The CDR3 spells CASSRLTGDSYNSPLHF. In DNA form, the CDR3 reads TGTGCCAGTAGTCGCCTCACAGGGGACTCCTATAATTCACCCCTCCACTTT.

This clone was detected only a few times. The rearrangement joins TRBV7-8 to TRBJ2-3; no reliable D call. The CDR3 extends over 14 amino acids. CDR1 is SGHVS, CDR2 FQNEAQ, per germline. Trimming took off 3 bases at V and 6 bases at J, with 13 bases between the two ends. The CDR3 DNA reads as TGTGCCAGCAGCTTGGCTTTCGTGGGGGATACGCAGTATTTT. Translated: CASSLAFVGDTQYF.